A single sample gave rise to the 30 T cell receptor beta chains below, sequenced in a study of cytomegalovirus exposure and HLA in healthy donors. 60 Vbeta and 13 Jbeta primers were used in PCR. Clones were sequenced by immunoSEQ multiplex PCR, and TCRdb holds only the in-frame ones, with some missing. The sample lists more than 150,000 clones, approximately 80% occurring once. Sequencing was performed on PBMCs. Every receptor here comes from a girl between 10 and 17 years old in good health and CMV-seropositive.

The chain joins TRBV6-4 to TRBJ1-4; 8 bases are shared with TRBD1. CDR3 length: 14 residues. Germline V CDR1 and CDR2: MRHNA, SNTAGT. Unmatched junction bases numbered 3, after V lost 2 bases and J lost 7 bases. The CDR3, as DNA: TGTGCCAGCAGTGACACAGGGGGTTTTGAAAAACTGTTTTTT. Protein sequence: CASSDTGGFEKLFF.

CDR3 region: CAWSVRVTGGRYGYTF. CDR3 coding DNA: TGTGCCTGGAGTGTACGGGTGACAGGGGGCCGGTATGGCTACACCTTC. This chain links TRBV30 with TRBJ1-2, with 10 bases lining up with TRBD1. The germline V gene has CDR1 GTSNPN and CDR2 SVGIG (reference sequence). CDR3 size: 16 residues. Trimming removed 0 bases from V and 5 bases from J; junction bases left unmatched: 9.

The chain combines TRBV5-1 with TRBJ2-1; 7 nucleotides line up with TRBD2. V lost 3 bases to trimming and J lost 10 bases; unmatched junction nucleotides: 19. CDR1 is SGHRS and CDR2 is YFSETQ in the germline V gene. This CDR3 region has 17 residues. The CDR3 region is CASSSHPWDYVAGEQFF. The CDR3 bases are TGCGCCAGCAGCTCCCATCCCTGGGACTATGTGGCTGGGGAGCAGTTCTTC.

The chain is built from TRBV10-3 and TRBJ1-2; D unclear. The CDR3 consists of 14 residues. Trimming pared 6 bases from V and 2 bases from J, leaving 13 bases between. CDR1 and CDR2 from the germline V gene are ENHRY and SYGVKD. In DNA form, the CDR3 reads TGTGCCATCAGCCGAAAGTCAGAAAACTATGGCTACACCTTC. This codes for CAISRKSENYGYTF.

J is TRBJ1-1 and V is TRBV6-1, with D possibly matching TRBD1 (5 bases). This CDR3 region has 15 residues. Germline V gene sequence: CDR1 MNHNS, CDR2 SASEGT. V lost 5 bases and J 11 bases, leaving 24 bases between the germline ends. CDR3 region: CASSLEGTDIQRAFF. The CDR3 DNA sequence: TGTGCCAGCAGTCTGGAGGGGACCGACATCCAGAGGGCTTTCTTT.

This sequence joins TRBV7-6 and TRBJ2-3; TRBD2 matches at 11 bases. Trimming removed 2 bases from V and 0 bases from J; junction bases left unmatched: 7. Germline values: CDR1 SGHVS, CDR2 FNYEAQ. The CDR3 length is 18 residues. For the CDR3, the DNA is TGTGCCAGCAGCTTACGCCCGACTAGCGGGGTTAGCACAGATACGCAGTATTTT. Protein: CASSLRPTSGVSTDTQYF.

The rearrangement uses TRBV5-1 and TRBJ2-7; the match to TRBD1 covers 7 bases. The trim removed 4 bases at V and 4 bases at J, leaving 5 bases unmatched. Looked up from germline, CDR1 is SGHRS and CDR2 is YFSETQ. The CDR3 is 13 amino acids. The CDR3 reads CASSQDRRYEQYF. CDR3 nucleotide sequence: TGCGCCAGCAGCCAGGACAGGCGATACGAGCAGTACTTC.

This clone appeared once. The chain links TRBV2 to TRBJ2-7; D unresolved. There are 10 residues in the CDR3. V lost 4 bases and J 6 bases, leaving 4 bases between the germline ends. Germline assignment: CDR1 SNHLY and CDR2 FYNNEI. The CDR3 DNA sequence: TGTGCCAGCAGTGCGGGCGAGCAGTACTTC. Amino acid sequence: CASSAGEQYF.

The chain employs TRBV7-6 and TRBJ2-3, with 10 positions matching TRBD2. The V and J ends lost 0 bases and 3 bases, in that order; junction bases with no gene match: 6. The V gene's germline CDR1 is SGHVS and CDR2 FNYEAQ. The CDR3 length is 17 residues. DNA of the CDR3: TGTGCCAGCAGCTTAGCACCCAGCGGGAGGGGGACAGATACGCAGTATTTT. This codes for CASSLAPSGRGTDTQYF.

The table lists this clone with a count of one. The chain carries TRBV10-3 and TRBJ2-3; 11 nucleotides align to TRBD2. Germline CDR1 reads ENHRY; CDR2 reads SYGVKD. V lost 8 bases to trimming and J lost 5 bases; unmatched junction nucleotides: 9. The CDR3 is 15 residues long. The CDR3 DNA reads TGTGCCATCCGCGCCACTAGCGGGAGAGTAGATACGCAGTATTTT. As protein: CAIRATSGRVDTQYF.

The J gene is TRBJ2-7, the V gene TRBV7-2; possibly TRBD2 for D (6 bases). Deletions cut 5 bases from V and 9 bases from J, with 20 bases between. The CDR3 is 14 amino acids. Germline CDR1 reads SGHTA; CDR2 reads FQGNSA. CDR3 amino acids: CASSPVAAGRGQYF. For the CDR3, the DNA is TGTGCCAGCAGCCCCGTGGCCGCGGGACGTGGGCAGTACTTC.

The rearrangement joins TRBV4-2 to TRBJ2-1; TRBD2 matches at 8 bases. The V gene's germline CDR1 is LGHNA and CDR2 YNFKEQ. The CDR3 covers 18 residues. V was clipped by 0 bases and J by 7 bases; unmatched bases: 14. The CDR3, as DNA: TGTGCCAGCAGCCAAGATCGGCGGGGACTAGGGTTAGGGAATGAGCAGTTCTTC. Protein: CASSQDRRGLGLGNEQFF.

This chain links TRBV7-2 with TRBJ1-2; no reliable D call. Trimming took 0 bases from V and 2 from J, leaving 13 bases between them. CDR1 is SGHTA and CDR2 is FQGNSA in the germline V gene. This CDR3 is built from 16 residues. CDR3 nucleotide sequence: TGTGCCAGCAGCTTAGCTGGATTCAGGCCGAACTATGGCTACACCTTC. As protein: CASSLAGFRPNYGYTF.

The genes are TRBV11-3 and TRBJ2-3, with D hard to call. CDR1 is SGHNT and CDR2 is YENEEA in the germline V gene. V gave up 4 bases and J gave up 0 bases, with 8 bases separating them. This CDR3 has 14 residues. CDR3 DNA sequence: TGTGCCAGCAGCTCAAGACAAAGCACAGATACGCAGTATTTT. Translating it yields CASSSRQSTDTQYF.

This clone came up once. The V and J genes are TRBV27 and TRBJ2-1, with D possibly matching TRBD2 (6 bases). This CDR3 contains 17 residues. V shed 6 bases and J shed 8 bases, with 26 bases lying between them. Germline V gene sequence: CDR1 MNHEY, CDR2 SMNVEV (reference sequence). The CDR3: CASRGTLGGLQVYEQFF. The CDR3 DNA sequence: TGTGCCAGCAGGGGAACTCTGGGAGGCCTGCAAGTCTATGAGCAGTTCTTC.

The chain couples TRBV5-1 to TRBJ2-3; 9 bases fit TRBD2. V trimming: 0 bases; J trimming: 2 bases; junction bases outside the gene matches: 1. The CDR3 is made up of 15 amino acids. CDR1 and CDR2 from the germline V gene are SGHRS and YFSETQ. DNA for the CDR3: TGCGCCAGCAGCTTGGAGCGGGGGGACACAGATACGCAGTATTTT. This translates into CASSLERGDTDTQYF.

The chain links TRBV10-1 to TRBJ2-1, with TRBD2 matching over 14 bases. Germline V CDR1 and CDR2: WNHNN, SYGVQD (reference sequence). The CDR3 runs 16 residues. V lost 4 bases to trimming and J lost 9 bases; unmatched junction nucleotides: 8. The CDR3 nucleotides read TGCGCCAGCAGTGGAGCGGGACTAGCGGGAGCCTCTGAGCAGTTCTTC. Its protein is CASSGAGLAGASEQFF.

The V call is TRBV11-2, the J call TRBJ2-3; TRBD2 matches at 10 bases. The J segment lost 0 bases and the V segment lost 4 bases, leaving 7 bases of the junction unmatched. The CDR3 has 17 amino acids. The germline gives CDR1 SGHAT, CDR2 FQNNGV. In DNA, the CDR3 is TGTGCCAGCAGCTCGAGACTAGCGGGCAAAAGCACAGATACGCAGTATTTT. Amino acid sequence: CASSSRLAGKSTDTQYF.

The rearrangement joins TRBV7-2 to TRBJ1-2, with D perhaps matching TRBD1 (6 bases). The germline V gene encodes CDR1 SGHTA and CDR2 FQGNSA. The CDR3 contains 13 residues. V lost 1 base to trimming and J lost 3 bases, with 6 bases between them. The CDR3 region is CASSLGTDYGYTF. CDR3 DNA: TGTGCCAGCAGCTTAGGGACAGACTATGGCTACACCTTC.

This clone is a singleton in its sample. DNA of the CDR3: TGCGCCAGCAGCCAAGATGGGGGGATACAGGCGTTTTTT. Its translation is CASSQDGGIQAFF. The rearrangement links TRBV4-1 to TRBJ1-4; tentative D call: TRBD1 (5 bases). Per the germline V gene, CDR1 is MGHRA and CDR2 is YSYEKL. There are 13 residues in the CDR3. V shed 0 bases and J shed 16 bases, with 15 bases lying between them.

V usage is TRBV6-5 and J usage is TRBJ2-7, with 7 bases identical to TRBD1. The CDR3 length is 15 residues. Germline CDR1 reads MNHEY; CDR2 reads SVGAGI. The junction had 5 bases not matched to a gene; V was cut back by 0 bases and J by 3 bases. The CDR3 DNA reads TGTGCCAGCAGTTACTCTTGGGGACAGTACTACGAGCAGTACTTC. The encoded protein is CASSYSWGQYYEQYF.

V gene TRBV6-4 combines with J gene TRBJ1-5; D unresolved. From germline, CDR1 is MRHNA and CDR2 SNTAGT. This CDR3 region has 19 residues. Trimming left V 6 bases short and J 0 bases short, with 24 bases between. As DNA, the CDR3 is TGTGCCAGCAGCTTAGATCGTGGCTCCTACCACTATAGCAATCAGCCCCAGCATTTT. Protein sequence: CASSLDRGSYHYSNQPQHF.

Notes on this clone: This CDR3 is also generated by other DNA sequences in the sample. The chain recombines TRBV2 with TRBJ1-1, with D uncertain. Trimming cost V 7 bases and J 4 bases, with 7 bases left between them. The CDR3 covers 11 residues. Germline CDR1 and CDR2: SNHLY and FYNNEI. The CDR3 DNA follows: TGTGCCAGCACCGGAGGCACTGAAGCTTTCTTT. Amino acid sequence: CASTGGTEAFF.

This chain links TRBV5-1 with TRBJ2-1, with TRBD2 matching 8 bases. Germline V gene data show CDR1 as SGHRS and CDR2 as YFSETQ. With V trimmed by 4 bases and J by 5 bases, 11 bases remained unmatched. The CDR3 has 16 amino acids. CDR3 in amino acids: CASSNPSAGVHNEQFF. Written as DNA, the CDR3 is TGCGCCAGCAGCAACCCCTCAGCGGGAGTCCACAATGAGCAGTTCTTC.

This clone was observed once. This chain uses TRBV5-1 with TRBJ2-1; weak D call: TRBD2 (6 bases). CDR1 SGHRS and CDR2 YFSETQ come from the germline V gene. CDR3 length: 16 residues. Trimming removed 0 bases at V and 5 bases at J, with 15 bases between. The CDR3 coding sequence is TGCGCCAGCAGCTTGGTTGCAGGAGGGTTACACAATGAGCAGTTCTTC. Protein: CASSLVAGGLHNEQFF.

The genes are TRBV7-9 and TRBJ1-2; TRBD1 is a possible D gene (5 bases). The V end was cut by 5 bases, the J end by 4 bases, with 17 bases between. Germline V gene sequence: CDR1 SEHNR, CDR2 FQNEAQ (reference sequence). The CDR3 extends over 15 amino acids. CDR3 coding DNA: TGTGCCAGCAGCCTAGGACAAGCCCTGCCCTATGGCTACACCTTC. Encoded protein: CASSLGQALPYGYTF. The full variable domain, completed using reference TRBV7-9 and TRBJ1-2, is DTGVSQNPRHKITKRGQNVTFRCDPISEHNRLYWYRQTLGQGPEFLTYFQNEAQLEKSRLLSDRFSAERPKGSFSTLEIQRTEQGDSAMYLCASSLGQALPYGYTFGSGTRLTVV.

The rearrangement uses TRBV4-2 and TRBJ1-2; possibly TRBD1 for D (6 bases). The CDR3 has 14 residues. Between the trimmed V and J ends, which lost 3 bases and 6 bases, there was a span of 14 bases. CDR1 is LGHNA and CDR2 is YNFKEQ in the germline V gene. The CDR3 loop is CASSQIDRPHGYTF. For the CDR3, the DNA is TGTGCCAGCAGCCAGATAGACAGGCCTCATGGCTACACCTTC.

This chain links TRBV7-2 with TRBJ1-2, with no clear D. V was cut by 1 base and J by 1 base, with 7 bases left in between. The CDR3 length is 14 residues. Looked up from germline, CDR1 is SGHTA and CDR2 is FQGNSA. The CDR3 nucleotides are TGTGCCAGCAGCTTAGAAGCTATTAACTATGGCTACACCTTC. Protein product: CASSLEAINYGYTF.

The CDR3 loop is CASINPGERWAYEQYF. The CDR3, as DNA: TGTGCCAGTATTAACCCTGGGGAGAGGTGGGCCTACGAGCAGTACTTC. The V gene is TRBV19, the J gene TRBJ2-7, with D perhaps TRBD2 (5 bases). The V end was cut by 7 bases, the J end by 2 bases, with 21 bases between. Germline values: CDR1 LNHDA, CDR2 SQIVND (reference sequence). This CDR3 comprises 16 residues.

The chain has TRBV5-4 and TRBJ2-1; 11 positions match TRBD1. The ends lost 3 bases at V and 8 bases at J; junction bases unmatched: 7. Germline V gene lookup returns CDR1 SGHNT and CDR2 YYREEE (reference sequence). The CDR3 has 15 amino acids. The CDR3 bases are TGTGCCAGCAGCTCACCGGGACAGGGGGTGGATGAGCAGTTCTTC. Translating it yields CASSSPGQGVDEQFF.